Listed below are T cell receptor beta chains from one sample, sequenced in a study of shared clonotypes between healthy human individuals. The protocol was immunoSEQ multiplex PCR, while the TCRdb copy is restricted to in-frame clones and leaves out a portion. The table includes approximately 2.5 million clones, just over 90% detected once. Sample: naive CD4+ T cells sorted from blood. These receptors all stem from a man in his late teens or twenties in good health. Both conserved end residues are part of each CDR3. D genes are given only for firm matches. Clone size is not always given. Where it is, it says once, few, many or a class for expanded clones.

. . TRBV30 CAWSVPIGTEAFF
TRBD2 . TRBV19 CASSTSSGISYNEQFF
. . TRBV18 CASSRTPGTFDYEQYF
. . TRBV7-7 CASSLTQVGGRPANYGYTF
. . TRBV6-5 CASSYDQGNNSPLHF
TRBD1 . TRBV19 CASKTGGADTQYF
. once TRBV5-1 CASSLAGAAQPDTQYF
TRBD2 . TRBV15 CATRPSGSYEQYF
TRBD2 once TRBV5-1 CASSGGGLGWQYF
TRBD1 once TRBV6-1 CASTWDRANYGYTF
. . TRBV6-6 CASSSVSEAFF
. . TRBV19 CASSTYGPLYGYTF
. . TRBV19 CASKRPGQDNSPLHF
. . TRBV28 CASSQGWQREKEQYF
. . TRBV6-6 CASSYQTSSRGYF
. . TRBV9 CASSPRQEAYNEQFF
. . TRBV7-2 CASSLVRGAGYTF
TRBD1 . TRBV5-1 CASSPSTGGWADTQYF
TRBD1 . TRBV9 CASSGTGGSNYGYTF
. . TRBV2 CASREGRETQYF
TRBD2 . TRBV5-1 CASSPWKGTSGPTYEQYF
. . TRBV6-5 CASSYSITGKNGYTF
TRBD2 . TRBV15 CATSGTSGGVNEQFF
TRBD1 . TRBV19 CASSIGTEGYGYTF
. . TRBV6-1 CASSDMNSPSSYEQYF
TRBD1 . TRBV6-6 CASSKGQGKDNDGYTF
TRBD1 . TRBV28 CASSLWTGINTGELFF
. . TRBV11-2 CASSTLGGETQYF
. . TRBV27 CASSFEQPRYNEQFF
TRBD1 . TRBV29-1 CSGSGGTGGNEQYF
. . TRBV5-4 CASSDPGSYEQYF
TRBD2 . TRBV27 CASSLAGGPSHEQFF
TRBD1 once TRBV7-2 CASSLARQGGFLSYNSPLHF
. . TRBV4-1 CASSFRDARSYEQYF
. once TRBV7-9 CASSLLANKEQYF
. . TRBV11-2 CASSTYGGRDTGELFF